The clone carrying this T cell receptor beta chain was detected once. The data were taken from a study of blood T cell repertoires in COVID-19. The overall study: Spain, Italy and the United States supplied samples that represented acute and convalescent COVID-19. In each case, the material was cDNA or gDNA derived from T cells, B-cell-depleted T cells, or PBMCs.

CDR3 length: 14 residues. CDR1 and CDR2 from the germline V gene are SGHRS and YFSETQ. The J segment lost 2 bases and the V segment lost 1 base, leaving 2 bases of the junction unmatched. Methods used by the authors: How many nucleated cells were present was estimated from reference gene primer amplification. Using immunoSEQ multiplex PCR, the repertoire was profiled, and TCRdb retains in-frame clones only, with some absent. V and J calls and clone size come straight from that table; D and trimming were deduced from the DNA. The sample carries about 87,000 clones, about 71% recorded once. Sample: peripheral blood. The sequence was collected from a woman aged 45 to 65 with acute or convalescent COVID-19. This rearrangement joins TRBV5-1 to TRBJ2-7; the match to TRBD1 covers 8 bases. The CDR3 here is CASSLWTGTYEQYF. CDR3 sequence (DNA): TGCGCCAGCAGCTTGTGGACAGGGACCTACGAGCAGTACTTC.